This entry lists 11 T cell receptor beta chains sequenced from one sample in a study of T cell repertoires in cytomegalovirus infection. TCRdb processed the reads anew with MiXCR; each CDR3 protein has one entry. Of about 34,000 distinct CDR3 sequences listed, around half are singletons. No cognate antigen is known for these TCRs. The source was CD8+ T cells from cultured PBMCs, collected from culture after CMV antigen stimulation. These receptors were collected from a human donor in good health (CMV status not recorded). Some clones in this sample may be carry-over from other donors' samples.

The chain combines TRBV7-3 with TRBJ2-2; 7 bases are shared with TRBD2. The CDR3 runs 18 residues. The V and J ends lost 2 bases and 7 bases, in that order; junction bases with no gene match: 16. Germline V CDR1 and CDR2: SGHTA, FQGTGA. The CDR3 nucleotides read TGTGCCAGCAGCTTAGGGGACCGAGGGACTACGTACGACGGGGAGCTGTTTTTT. As protein: CASSLGDRGTTYDGELFF.

The chain is built from TRBV15 and TRBJ2-7; D remains ambiguous. Germline lookup yields CDR1 LNHNV and CDR2 YYDKDF (reference sequence). The V and J ends lost 2 bases and 4 bases respectively, with 9 bases between them. The CDR3 has 13 residues. The CDR3 nucleotides read TGTGCCACCAGCAGACAGGATTTTTACGAGCAGTACTTC. Protein product: CATSRQDFYEQYF.

The gene calls are TRBV10-3 and TRBJ2-1; D gene ambiguous. Germline CDR1 and CDR2: ENHRY and SYGVKD. The germline V and J ends were trimmed by 4 bases and 4 bases, with 5 bases remaining between them. The CDR3 extends over 12 amino acids. The CDR3 here is CAISAGYNEQFF. In nucleotides, the CDR3 is TGTGCCATCAGTGCGGGTTACAATGAGCAGTTCTTC.

The chain employs TRBV18 and TRBJ1-1; 8 positions match TRBD1. Germline lookup yields CDR1 KGHSH and CDR2 LQKENI. CDR3 length: 15 residues. The trim removed 8 bases at V and 0 bases at J, leaving 8 bases unmatched. CDR3 region: CASRPTQGVNTEAFF. CDR3 in DNA: TGTGCCAGCCGCCCAACACAGGGGGTGAACACTGAAGCTTTCTTT.

A few counts support this clonotype. The rearrangement links TRBV27 to TRBJ1-5; D may be TRBD1 (5 bases). Germline CDR1 and CDR2: MNHEY and SMNVEV (reference sequence). The CDR3 has 14 amino acids. Trimming pared 4 bases from V and 3 bases from J, leaving 10 bases between. CDR3 in amino acids: CASSSTGYNQPQHF. DNA of the CDR3: TGTGCCAGCAGTTCAACAGGATACAATCAGCCCCAGCATTTT.

The chain joins TRBV7-9 to TRBJ1-1, with D maybe TRBD1 (6 bases). Germline CDR1 is SEHNR and CDR2 is FQNEAQ (reference sequence). Trimming took off 5 bases at V and 2 bases at J, with 18 bases between the two ends. The CDR3 runs 16 residues. In DNA, the CDR3 is TGTGCCAGCAGCGGTGTGGGGGGCGAACCTAACACTGAAGCTTTCTTT. Residues: CASSGVGGEPNTEAFF.

The chain couples TRBV7-6 to TRBJ2-6; tentative D call: TRBD2 (6 bases). CDR1 SGHVS and CDR2 FNYEAQ come from the germline V gene. The CDR3 extends over 20 amino acids. Deletions cut 6 bases from V and 0 bases from J, with 24 bases between. The CDR3 DNA reads as TGTGCCAGCAGTCAACTCGGACGCCAGTCGCGGGGCTCTGGGGCCAACGTCCTGACTTTC. This gives the protein CASSQLGRQSRGSGANVLTF.

The rearrangement uses TRBV3-1 and TRBJ1-1; D not certain. Trimming took off 0 bases at V and 0 bases at J, with 8 bases between the two ends. The CDR3 sequence is 15 residues long. Per germline, CDR1 LGHDT and CDR2 YNNKEL (reference sequence). CDR3 bases: TGTGCCAGCAGCCAAGATATACATGTGAACACTGAAGCTTTCTTT. Encoded protein: CASSQDIHVNTEAFF.

This clonotype occurred a few times. The rearrangement joins TRBV7-9 to TRBJ1-2; tentative D call: TRBD1 (5 bases). From germline, CDR1 is SEHNR and CDR2 FQNEAQ (reference sequence). Trimming pared 0 bases from V and 4 bases from J, leaving 9 bases between. CDR3 size: 14 residues. The CDR3 protein is CASSLARQIYGYTF. DNA for the CDR3: TGTGCCAGCAGCTTAGCTCGACAGATCTATGGCTACACCTTC.

This chain connects TRBV28 to TRBJ2-3; no reliable D call. Per the germline V gene, CDR1 is MDHEN and CDR2 is SYDVKM. With 6 bases removed from V and 3 bases from J, the gap between germline ends came to 10 bases. This CDR3 has 13 amino acids. CDR3 nucleotides: TGTGCCAGCAGACGGACCTATACAGATACGCAGTATTTT. The encoded protein is CASRRTYTDTQYF.

This chain joins TRBV6-1 and TRBJ2-7; 7 bases are a match to TRBD1. The germline CDR1 and CDR2 sequences are MNHNS and SASEGT. The J segment lost 1 base and the V segment lost 8 bases, leaving 8 bases of the junction unmatched. The CDR3 contains 14 residues. The CDR3 loop is CASEGTVMSYEQYF. Here the CDR3 DNA reads TGTGCCAGCGAAGGGACAGTGATGTCCTACGAGCAGTACTTC.